This T cell receptor (beta chain) was sequenced in a study of vaccination and CD4 T cells after COVID-19. Study context: The convalescents included six males and four females, and among them two were Hispanic while seven were Caucasian. Post-COVID draws came a median roughly 97 days after diagnosis (range 35 to 161). Once vaccinated, a few convalescent patients provided samples at day 14 and again at days 161 to 241 post-vaccination. Whole-study findings and limits: Within convalescent individuals, 304 out of 307 vaccine-specific clones proved to be spike mono-reactive.

In TCRdb, the PCR reads were re-called with MiXCR into one record per CDR3 protein. The table shows about 36,000 distinct CDR3 sequences, with more than 30% occurring only once. About this clonotype itself: Its matching antigen is unknown.

The time point denotes: late sampling 161 to 241 days after vaccination in a few convalescent patients. Trimming stripped 5 bases from V and 0 bases from J, with 10 bases between. This CDR3 spans 14 amino acids. The source of this sequence is a human donor who had recovered from COVID-19. The sequencing here drew on CD4+ T cells from blood, taken about 7 months after SARS-CoV-2 vaccination. This chain joins TRBV12-3 or TRBV12-4 and TRBJ2-5; D is unclear. CDR3 sequence (DNA): TGTGCCAGCAGTCCGCGGACCTACCAAGAGACCCAGTACTTC. Its protein is CASSPRTYQETQYF.